This T cell receptor beta chain was recorded in a study of T cell responses to AZD1222 COVID-19 vaccine. General study points: Clonal diversity was possibly underestimated, and white British individuals and females predominated among donors. Unmutated variant regions are reportedly the target of nearly half of TCRs that are spike-specific.

Only in-frame clones appear in the TCRdb table, and some are missing; sequencing was by immunoSEQ multiplex PCR. The sample records 100,000 to 120,000 clones, 88% being singletons. This CDR3 region has 17 residues. On this clone itself: Its antigen is as yet unknown.

The chain has TRBV1 and TRBJ1-1. TRBV1 is tagged as a pseudogene. The sample in question was peripheral blood, obtained 28 days after the second AZD1222 dose. The sequence came from an adult who received the AZD1222 COVID-19 vaccine. Here the CDR3 DNA reads TGCACCAGCAGCCAAGAATGCGGCCGGGGGAGTAACACTGAAGCTTTCTTT. Translating it yields CTSSQECGRGSNTEAFF.